The rows below give T cell receptor beta chains drawn from one sample of a study of cytomegalovirus exposure and HLA in healthy donors. Measured with immunoSEQ multiplex PCR; TCRdb has only the in-frame clones, and not every one. Of some 110,000 clones in the sample, approximately 90% were seen once. Sequencing was performed on PBMCs. The receptor source for this set is a woman aged 18-29 years in good health and CMV-seropositive. CDR3s include the opening cysteine and the closing phenylalanine or tryptophan. A D gene is named only where the DNA matches it firmly. Clone size is given for some rows only: seen once, a few or many times, or a class if the clone is expanded.

TRBJ2-3 TRBV7-2 - - CASSPESADTQYF TGTGCCAGCAGCCCCGAGAGCGCAGATACGCAGTATTTT
TRBJ1-4 TRBV4-1 once - CASSQDPLNEKLFF TGCGCCAGCAGCCAAGACCCCCTTAATGAAAAACTGTTTTTT
TRBJ1-1 TRBV6-5 - TRBD1 CASSYRPGGGNTEAFF TGTGCCAGCAGTTACCGCCCAGGGGGCGGGAACACTGAAGCTTTCTTT
TRBJ2-2 TRBV15 - TRBD1 CATSKGQGATGELFF TGTGCCACCAGCAAAGGACAGGGGGCGACCGGGGAGCTGTTTTTT
TRBJ1-5 TRBV7-8 few - CASSLAGRGDQPQHF TGTGCCAGCAGCTTAGCTGGCAGGGGAGATCAGCCCCAGCATTTT
TRBJ1-2 TRBV29-1 - - CSVRLTSNYGYTF TGCAGCGTTAGACTCACCTCCAACTATGGCTACACCTTC
TRBJ2-3 TRBV19 - TRBD2 CASSRGLATDTQYF TGTGCCAGTAGTAGAGGACTAGCGACAGATACGCAGTATTTT
TRBJ1-4 TRBV9 - TRBD1 CASSQSGTAEKLFF TGTGCCAGCAGCCAATCCGGGACAGCCGAAAAACTGTTTTTT
TRBJ1-2 TRBV7-9 - - CASSPTPTGSDGYTF TGTGCCAGCAGCCCCACCCCAACAGGGTCTGATGGCTACACCTTC
TRBJ2-4 TRBV6-7 - TRBD2 CASSRGLAYIQYF TGTGCCAGCAGTCGGGGACTAGCTTACATTCAGTACTTC
TRBJ2-3 TRBV25-1 - TRBD2 CASSTSGGADTQYF TGTGCCAGCAGTACTAGCGGGGGGGCAGATACGCAGTATTTT
TRBJ2-1 TRBV28 - - CASREQGDNEQFF TGTGCCAGCCGGGAGCAAGGGGACAATGAGCAGTTCTTC
TRBJ1-5 TRBV5-6 - - CASSRYNQPQHF TGTGCCAGCAGCCGGTACAATCAGCCCCAGCATTTT
TRBJ2-3 TRBV18 - - CASSPSTDTQYF TGTGCCAGCTCACCTAGTACAGATACGCAGTATTTT
TRBJ1-1 TRBV25-1 - TRBD1 CASRDRGIGGAFF TGTGCCAGCAGGGACAGGGGGATCGGGGGAGCTTTCTTT
TRBJ2-1 TRBV14 - TRBD2 CASSHSERGYNEQFF TGTGCCAGCAGCCACTCCGAGCGGGGATACAATGAGCAGTTCTTC
TRBJ1-5 TRBV6-5 once - CASRPDKYSNQPQHF TGTGCCAGCAGACCGGACAAATATAGCAATCAGCCCCAGCATTTT
TRBJ2-7 TRBV9 - - CASSVGQGSNYEQYF TGTGCCAGCAGCGTAGGTCAGGGGAGTAACTACGAGCAGTACTTC
TRBJ1-2 TRBV28 few TRBD1 CASSSGQGIYGYTF TGTGCCAGCAGCTCGGGACAGGGGATCTATGGCTACACCTTC
TRBJ2-7 TRBV28 - TRBD1 CASSLSGGQGEQYF TGTGCCAGCAGTTTATCGGGTGGACAGGGCGAGCAGTACTTC
TRBJ2-3 TRBV10-3 - TRBD2 CAISGTSEDTQYF TGTGCCATCAGCGGGACTAGCGAAGATACGCAGTATTTT
TRBJ2-2 TRBV27 once - CASSSLGELFF TGTGCCAGCAGTTCCCTCGGGGAGCTGTTTTTT
TRBJ2-3 TRBV5-6 - TRBD2 CASSSLIAGGPRGDTQYF TGTGCCAGCAGCTCACTAATAGCGGGGGGGCCGCGGGGCGATACGCAGTATTTT
TRBJ2-1 TRBV28 - - CASSLGGDPYNEQFF TGTGCCAGCAGTTTGGGCGGGGACCCCTACAATGAGCAGTTCTTC
TRBJ2-1 TRBV19 - TRBD1 CASSIDGPGTGAYNEQFF TGTGCCAGTAGTATAGATGGGCCCGGGACAGGGGCCTACAATGAGCAGTTCTTC
TRBJ1-5 TRBV6-6 - - CASSYGANQPQHF TGTGCCAGCAGTTACGGGGCCAATCAGCCCCAGCATTTT
TRBJ2-2 TRBV6-5 - - CASSTTGELFF TGTGCCAGCTCCACAACCGGGGAGCTGTTTTTT
TRBJ2-7 TRBV7-9 - - CASSFRAGNYEQYF TGTGCCAGCAGCTTCCGGGCCGGGAACTACGAGCAGTACTTC
TRBJ1-2 TRBV4-2 - TRBD1 CASSQDRGRGSGYTF TGTGCCAGCAGCCAAGATCGCGGCAGGGGGTCAGGCTACACCTTC
TRBJ1-1 TRBV2 - - CAVLNDTSANTEAFF TGTGCGGTCCTCAACGACACTTCAGCGAACACTGAAGCTTTCTTT
TRBJ2-7 TRBV6-1 - - CASSEKGHLYEQYF TGTGCCAGCAGTGAAAAGGGACACCTCTACGAGCAGTACTTC
TRBJ1-1 TRBV7-2 - - CASTLKSGGLNTEAFF TGTGCCAGCACCTTAAAATCGGGCGGGTTGAACACTGAAGCTTTCTTT
TRBJ1-6 TRBV7-8 - TRBD1 CASSFPETGGYSPLHF TGTGCCAGCAGCTTCCCCGAAACAGGGGGCTATTCACCCCTCCACTTT
TRBJ2-6 TRBV4-1 - - CASSQTQGFSLPGANVLTF TGCGCCAGCAGCCAGACGCAGGGTTTCAGTTTACCTGGGGCCAACGTCCTGACTTTC
TRBJ2-2 TRBV19 once - CASSIFGTGELFF TGTGCCAGTAGTATATTCGGGACCGGGGAGCTGTTTTTT
TRBJ1-4 TRBV2 - - CASSVLTGGQNEKLFF TGTGCCAGCAGTGTCTTAACGGGAGGGCAAAATGAAAAACTGTTTTTT
TRBJ1-2 TRBV7-9 few TRBD1 CASSPTGDYGYTF TGTGCCAGCAGCCCAACAGGGGACTATGGCTACACCTTC
TRBJ2-7 TRBV25-1 - TRBD2 CASSDPGLAGPQEEQYF TGTGCCAGCAGTGACCCGGGACTAGCGGGGCCCCAGGAGGAGCAGTACTTC
TRBJ2-1 TRBV5-4 - TRBD2 CASSFGLAGVLASEQFF TGTGCCAGCAGCTTCGGACTAGCGGGGGTACTTGCCAGCGAGCAGTTCTTC
TRBJ1-2 TRBV5-1 - - CASSLADSTYGYTF TGCGCCAGCAGCTTGGCGGACAGCACTTATGGCTACACCTTC
TRBJ2-1 TRBV11-3 - - CASSSRMGGEQFF TGTGCCAGCAGCTCCCGAATGGGGGGTGAGCAGTTCTTC
TRBJ2-1 TRBV11-2 - TRBD1 CASSLGGTGYNEQFF TGTGCCAGCAGCTTAGGAGGGACAGGCTACAATGAGCAGTTCTTC
TRBJ2-5 TRBV29-1 - TRBD2 CSAIGRGTDQETQYF TGCAGCGCTATTGGGAGGGGCACCGACCAAGAGACCCAGTACTTC
TRBJ1-2 TRBV6-1 - TRBD1 CASSEKGRGDGYTF TGTGCCAGCAGTGAGAAAGGCAGGGGGGATGGCTACACCTTC
TRBJ2-7 TRBV11-2 - - CASSFTSSYEQYF TGTGCCAGCAGCTTCACCAGCTCCTACGAGCAGTACTTC
TRBJ1-2 TRBV25-1 few TRBD1 CASKTGGGYGYTF TGTGCCAGCAAGACAGGGGGTGGGTATGGCTACACCTTC
TRBJ2-3 TRBV4-2 - TRBD1 CASSHPSGTGGADTQYF TGTGCCAGCAGCCATCCTTCCGGGACAGGGGGCGCGGATACGCAGTATTTT
TRBJ2-2 TRBV6-7 - TRBD2 CASSYGLAGWGELFF TGTGCCAGCAGTTACGGACTAGCGGGTTGGGGGGAGCTGTTTTTT
TRBJ1-1 TRBV27 - - CASNPSGGLGTEAFF TGTGCCAGCAACCCCTCGGGGGGGTTAGGCACTGAAGCTTTCTTT
TRBJ2-1 TRBV4-2 - - CASSQDRVNEQFF TGTGCCAGCAGCCAAGACAGGGTCAATGAGCAGTTCTTC
TRBJ1-2 TRBV19 once TRBD1 CASTTGQGGYGYTF TGTGCCAGTACTACTGGACAGGGGGGCTATGGCTACACCTTC
TRBJ2-4 TRBV19 - TRBD1 CASSYPTGVTNIQYF TGTGCCAGTAGTTACCCGACAGGGGTTACAAACATTCAGTACTTC
TRBJ2-3 TRBV10-2 few - CASSGGGRDTQYF TGCGCCAGCAGTGGCGGGGGCCGAGATACGCAGTATTTT
TRBJ1-4 TRBV6-6 - TRBD1 CASSRGTGQNEKLFF TGTGCCAGCAGTCGTGGGACAGGCCAAAATGAAAAACTGTTTTTT
TRBJ2-5 TRBV28 - TRBD1 CASSSGTVRPETQYF TGTGCCAGCAGTTCCGGGACAGTACGGCCAGAGACCCAGTACTTC
TRBJ2-5 TRBV7-9 - TRBD2 CASSLPTSGEETQYF TGTGCCAGCAGCCTCCCGACTAGCGGGGAAGAGACCCAGTACTTC